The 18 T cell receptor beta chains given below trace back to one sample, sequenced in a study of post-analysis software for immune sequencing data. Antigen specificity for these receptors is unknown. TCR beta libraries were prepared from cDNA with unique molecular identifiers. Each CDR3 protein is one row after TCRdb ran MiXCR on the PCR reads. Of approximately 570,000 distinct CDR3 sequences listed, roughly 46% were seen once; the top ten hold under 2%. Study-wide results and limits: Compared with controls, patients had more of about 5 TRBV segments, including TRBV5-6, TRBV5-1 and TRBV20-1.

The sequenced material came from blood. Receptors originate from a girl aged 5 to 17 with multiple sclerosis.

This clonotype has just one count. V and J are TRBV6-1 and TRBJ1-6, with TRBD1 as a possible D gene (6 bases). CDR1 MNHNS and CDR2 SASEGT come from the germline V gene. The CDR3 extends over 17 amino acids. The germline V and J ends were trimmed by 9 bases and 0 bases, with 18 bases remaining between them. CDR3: CASTGGHPSSYNSPLHF. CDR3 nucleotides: TGTGCCAGTACGGGGGGACACCCGAGCTCCTATAATTCACCCCTCCACTTT.

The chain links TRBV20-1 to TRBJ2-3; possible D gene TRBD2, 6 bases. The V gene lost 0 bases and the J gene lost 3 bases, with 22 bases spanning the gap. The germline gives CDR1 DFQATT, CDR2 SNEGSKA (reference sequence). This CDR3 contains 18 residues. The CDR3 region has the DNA TGCAGTGCTAGAGATCTCGAAGAACGGGAGCGGTCGACAGATACGCAGTATTTT. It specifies CSARDLEERERSTDTQYF.

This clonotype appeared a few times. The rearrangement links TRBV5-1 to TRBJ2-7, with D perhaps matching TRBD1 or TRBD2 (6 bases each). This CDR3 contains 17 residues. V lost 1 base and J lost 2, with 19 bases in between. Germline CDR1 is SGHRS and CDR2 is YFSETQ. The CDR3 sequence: CASSLSRGGGPAYEQYF. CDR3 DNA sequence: TGCGCCAGCAGCTTGAGCAGGGGAGGTGGCCCAGCCTACGAGCAGTACTTC. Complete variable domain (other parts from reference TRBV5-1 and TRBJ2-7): KAGVTQTPRYLIKTRGQQVTLSCSPISGHRSVSWYQQTPGQGLQFLFEYFSETQRNKGNFPGRFSGRQFSNSRSEMNVSTLELGDSALYLCASSLSRGGGPAYEQYFGPGTRLTVT.

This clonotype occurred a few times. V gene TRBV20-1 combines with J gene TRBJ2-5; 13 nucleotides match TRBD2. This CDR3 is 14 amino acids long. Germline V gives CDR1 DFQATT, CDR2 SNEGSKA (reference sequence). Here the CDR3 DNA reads TGCAGCGTCCTACTAGCGGGGGGGCCAGAGACCCAGTACTTC. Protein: CSVLLAGGPETQYF.

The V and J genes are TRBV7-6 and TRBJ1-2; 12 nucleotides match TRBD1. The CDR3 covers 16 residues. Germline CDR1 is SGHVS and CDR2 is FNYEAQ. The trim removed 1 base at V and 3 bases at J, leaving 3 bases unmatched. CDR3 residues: CASSLEGQGAYYGYTF. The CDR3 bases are TGTGCCAGCAGCTTAGAGGGACAGGGGGCCTACTATGGCTACACCTTC.

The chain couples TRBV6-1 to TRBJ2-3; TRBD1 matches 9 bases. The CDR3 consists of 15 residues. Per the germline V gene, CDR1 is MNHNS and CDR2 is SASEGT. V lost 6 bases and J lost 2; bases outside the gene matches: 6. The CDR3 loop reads CASSKDRGFTDTQYF. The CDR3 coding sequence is TGTGCCAGCAGCAAGGACAGGGGCTTCACAGATACGCAGTATTTT.

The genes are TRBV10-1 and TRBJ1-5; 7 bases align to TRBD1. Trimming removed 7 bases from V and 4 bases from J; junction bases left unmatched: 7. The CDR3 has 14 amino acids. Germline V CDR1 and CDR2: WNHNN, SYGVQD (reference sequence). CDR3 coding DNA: TGCGCCAGCACTCGGGACAGCAAAAATCAGCCCCAGCATTTT. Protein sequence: CASTRDSKNQPQHF.

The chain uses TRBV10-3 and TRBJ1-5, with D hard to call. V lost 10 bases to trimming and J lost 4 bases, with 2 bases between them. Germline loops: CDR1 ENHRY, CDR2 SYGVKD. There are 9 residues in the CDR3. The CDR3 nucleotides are TGTGCCAGGAATCAGCCCCAGCATTTT. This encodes CARNQPQHF.

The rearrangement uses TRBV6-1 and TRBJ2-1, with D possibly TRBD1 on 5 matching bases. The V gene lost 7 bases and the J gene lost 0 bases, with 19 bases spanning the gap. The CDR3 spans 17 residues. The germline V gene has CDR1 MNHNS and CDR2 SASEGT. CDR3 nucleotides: TGTGCCAGCACGGTAGGGCAGGGCCCATTCTCCTACAATGAGCAGTTCTTC. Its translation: CASTVGQGPFSYNEQFF.

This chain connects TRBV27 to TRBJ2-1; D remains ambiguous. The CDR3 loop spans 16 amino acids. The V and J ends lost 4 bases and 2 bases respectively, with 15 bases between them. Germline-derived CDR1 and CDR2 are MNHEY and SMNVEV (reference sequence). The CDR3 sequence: CASSSYQTDPYNEQFF. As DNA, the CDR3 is TGTGCCAGCAGTTCCTATCAGACGGACCCCTACAATGAGCAGTTCTTC.

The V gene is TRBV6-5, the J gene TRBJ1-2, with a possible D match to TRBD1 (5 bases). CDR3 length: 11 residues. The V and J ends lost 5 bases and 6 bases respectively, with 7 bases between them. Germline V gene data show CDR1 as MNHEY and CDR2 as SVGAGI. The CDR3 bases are TGTGCCAGCAGTGCACAGGATGGCTACACCTTC. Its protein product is CASSAQDGYTF.

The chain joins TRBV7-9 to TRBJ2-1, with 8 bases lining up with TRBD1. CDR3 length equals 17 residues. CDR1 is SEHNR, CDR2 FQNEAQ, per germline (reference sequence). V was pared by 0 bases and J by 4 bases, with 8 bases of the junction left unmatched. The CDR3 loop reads CASSLALQGQVYNEQFF. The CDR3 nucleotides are TGTGCCAGCAGCTTAGCCCTCCAGGGACAGGTGTACAATGAGCAGTTCTTC.

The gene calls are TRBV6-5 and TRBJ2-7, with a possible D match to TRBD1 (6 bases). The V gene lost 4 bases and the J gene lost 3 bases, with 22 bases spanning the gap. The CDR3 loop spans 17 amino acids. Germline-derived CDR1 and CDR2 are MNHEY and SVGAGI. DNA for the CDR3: TGTGCCAGCAGTTTAACACTACCGGGACAATCATTCTACGAGCAGTACTTC. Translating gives CASSLTLPGQSFYEQYF.

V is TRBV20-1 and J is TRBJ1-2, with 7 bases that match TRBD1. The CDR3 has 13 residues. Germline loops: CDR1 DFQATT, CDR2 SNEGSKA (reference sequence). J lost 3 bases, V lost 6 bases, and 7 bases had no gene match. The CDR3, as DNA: TGCAGTGCAACCTACAGGGGTGACTATGGCTACACCTTC. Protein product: CSATYRGDYGYTF.

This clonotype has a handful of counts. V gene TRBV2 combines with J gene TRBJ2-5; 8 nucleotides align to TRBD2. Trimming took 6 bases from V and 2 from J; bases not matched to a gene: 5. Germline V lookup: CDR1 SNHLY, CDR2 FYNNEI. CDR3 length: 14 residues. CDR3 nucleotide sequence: TGTGCCAGCAGCGGGACTAGGGGACAAGAGACCCAGTACTTC. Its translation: CASSGTRGQETQYF.

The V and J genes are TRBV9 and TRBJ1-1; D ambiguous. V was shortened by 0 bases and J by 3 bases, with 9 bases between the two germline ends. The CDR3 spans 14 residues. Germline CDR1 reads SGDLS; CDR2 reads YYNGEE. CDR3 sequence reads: CASSVDLRDTEAFF. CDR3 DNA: TGTGCCAGCAGCGTAGATCTACGGGACACTGAAGCTTTCTTT. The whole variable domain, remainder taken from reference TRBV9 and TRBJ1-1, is DSGVTQTPKHLITATGQRVTLRCSPRSGDLSVYWYQQSLDQGLQFLIQYYNGEERAKGNILERFSAQQFPDLHSELNLSSLELGDSALYFCASSVDLRDTEAFFGQGTRLTVV.

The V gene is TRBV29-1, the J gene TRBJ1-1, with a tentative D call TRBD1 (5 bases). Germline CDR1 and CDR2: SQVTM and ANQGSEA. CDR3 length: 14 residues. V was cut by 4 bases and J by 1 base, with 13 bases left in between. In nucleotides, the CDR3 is TGCAGCGTTGCACTTAAGACAGCGAACACTGAAGCTTTCTTT. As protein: CSVALKTANTEAFF.

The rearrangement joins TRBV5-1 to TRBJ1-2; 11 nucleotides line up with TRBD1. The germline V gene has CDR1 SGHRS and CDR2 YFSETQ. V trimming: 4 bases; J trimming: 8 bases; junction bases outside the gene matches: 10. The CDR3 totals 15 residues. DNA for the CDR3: TGCGCCAGCAGCCCCGAGCCCGGGACAGGGGGAGGCTACACCTTC. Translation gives CASSPEPGTGGGYTF.